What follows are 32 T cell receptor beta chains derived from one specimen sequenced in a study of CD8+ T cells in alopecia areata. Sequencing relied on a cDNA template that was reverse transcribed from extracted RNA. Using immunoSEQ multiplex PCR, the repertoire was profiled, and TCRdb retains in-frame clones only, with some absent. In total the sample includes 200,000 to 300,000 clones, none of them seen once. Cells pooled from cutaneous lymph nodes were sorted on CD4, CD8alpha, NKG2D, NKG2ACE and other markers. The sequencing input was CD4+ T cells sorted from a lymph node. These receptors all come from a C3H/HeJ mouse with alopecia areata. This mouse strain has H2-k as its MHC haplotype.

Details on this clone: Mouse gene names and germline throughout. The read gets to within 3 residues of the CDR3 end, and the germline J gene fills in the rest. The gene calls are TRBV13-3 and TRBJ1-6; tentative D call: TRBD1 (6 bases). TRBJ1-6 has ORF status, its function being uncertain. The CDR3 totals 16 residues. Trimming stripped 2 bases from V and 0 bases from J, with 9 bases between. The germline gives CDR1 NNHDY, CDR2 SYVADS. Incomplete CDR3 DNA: TGTGCCAGCAGTGAGGACAGAAATTCCTATAATTCGCCC. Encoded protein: CASSEDRNSYNSP. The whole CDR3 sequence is CASSEDRNSYNSPLYF.

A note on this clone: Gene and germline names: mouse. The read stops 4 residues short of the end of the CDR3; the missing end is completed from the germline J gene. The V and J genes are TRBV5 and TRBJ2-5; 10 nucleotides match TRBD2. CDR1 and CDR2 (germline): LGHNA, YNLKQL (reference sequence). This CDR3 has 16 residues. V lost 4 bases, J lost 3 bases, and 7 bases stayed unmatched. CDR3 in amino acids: CASSLSRLGGQDTQYF. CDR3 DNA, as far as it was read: TGTGCCAGCAGCCTCTCAAGACTGGGGGGTCAAGAC.

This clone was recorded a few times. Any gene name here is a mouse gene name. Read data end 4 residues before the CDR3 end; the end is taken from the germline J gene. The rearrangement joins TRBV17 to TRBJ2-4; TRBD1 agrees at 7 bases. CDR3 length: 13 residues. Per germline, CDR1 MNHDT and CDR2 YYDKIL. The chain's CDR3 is CASSDRAQNTLYF. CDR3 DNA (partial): TGTGCTAGCAGTGACAGGGCGCAGAAC.

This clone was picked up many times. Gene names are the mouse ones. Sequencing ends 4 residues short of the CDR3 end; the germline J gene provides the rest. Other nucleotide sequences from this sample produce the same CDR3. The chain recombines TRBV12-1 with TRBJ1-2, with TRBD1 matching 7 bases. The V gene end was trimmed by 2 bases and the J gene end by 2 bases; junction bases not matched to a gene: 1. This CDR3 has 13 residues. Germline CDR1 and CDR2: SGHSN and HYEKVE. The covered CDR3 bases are TGTGCCAGCTCTCAGGGGGCGAACTCC. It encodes CASSQGANS. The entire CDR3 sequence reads CASSQGANSDYTF.

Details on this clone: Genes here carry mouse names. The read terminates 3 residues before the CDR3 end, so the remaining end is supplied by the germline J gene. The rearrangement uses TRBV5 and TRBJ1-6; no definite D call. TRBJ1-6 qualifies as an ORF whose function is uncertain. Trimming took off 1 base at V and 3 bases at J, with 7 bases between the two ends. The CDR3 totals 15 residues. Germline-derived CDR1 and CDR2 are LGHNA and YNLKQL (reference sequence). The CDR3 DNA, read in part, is TGTGCCAGCAGCCAAGCCTGGGACTATAATTCGCCC. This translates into CASSQAWDYNSP. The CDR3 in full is CASSQAWDYNSPLYF.

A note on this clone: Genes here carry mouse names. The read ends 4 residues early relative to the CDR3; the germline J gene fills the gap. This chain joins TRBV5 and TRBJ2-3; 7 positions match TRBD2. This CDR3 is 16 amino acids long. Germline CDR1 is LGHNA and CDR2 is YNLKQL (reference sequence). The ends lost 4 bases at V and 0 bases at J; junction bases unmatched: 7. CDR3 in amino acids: CASSLDWVSSAETLYF. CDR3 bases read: TGTGCCAGCAGCCTCGACTGGGTATCTAGTGCAGAA.

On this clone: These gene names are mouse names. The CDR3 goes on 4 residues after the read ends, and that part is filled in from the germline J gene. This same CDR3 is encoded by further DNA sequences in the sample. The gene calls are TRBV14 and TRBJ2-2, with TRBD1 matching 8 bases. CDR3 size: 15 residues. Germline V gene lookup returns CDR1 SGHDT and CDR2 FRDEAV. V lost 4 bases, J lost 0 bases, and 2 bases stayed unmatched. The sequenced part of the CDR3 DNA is TGTGCCAGCAGTCCGACAGGGGCAAACACCGGG. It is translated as CASSPTGANTG. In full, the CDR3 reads CASSPTGANTGQLYF.

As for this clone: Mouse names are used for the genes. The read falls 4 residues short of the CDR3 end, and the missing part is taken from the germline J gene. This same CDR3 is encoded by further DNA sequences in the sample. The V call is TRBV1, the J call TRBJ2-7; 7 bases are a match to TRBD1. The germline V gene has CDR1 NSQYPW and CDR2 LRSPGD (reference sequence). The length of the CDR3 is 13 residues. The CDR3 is CTCSAGTAYEQYF. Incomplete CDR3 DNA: TGCACCTGCAGTGCGGGGACAGCATAT.

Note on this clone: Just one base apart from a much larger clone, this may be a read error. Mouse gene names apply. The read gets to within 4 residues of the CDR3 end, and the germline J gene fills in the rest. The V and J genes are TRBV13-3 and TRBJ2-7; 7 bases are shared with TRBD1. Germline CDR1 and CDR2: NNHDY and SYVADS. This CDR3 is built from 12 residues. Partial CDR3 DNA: TGTGCCAGCAGACAGGGACAGTAT. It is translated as CASRQGQY. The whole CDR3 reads CASRQGQYEQYF.

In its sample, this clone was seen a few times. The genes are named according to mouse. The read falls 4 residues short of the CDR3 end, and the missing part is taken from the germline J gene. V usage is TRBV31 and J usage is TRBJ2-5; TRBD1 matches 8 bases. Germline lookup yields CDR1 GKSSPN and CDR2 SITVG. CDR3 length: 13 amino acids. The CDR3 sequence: CAWSPQGADTQYF. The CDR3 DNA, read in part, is TGTGCCTGGAGTCCCCAGGGGGCAGAC.

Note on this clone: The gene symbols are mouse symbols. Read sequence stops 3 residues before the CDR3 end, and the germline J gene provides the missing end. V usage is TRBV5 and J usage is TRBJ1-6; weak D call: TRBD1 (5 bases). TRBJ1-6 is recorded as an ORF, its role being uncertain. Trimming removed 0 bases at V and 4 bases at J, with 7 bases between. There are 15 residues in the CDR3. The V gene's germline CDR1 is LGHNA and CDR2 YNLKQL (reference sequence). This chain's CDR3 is CASSQDGQYNSPLYF. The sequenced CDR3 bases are TGTGCCAGCAGCCAAGACGGACAATATAATTCGCCC.

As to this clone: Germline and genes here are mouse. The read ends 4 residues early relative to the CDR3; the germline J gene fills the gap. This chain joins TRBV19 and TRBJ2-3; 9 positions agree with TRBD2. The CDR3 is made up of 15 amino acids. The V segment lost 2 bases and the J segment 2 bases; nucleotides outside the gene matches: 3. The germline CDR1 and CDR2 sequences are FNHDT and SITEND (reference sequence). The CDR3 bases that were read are TGTGCCAGCAGTATTGGGGGGGCAAATGCAGAA. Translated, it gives CASSIGGANAE. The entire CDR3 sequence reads CASSIGGANAETLYF. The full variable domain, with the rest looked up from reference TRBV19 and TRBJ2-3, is GGIITQTPKFLIGQEGQKLTLKCQQNFNHDTMYWYRQDSGKGLRLIYYSITENDLQKGDLSEGYDASREKKSSFSLTVTSAQKNEMAVFLCASSIGGANAETLYFGSGTRLTVL.

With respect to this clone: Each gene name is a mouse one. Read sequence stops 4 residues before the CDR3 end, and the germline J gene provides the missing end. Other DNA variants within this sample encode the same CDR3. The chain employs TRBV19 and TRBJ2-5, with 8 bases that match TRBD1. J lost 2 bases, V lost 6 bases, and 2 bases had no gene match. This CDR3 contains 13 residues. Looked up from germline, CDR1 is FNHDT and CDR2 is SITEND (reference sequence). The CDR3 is CASTGQGQDTQYF. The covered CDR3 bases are TGTGCCAGCACCGGACAGGGCCAAGAC.

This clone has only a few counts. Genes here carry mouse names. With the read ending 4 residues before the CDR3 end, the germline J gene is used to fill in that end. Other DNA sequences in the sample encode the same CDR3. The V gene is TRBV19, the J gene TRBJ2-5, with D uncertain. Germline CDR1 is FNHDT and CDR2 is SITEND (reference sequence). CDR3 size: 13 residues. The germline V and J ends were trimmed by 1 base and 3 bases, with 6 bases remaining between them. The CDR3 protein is CASSIRQQDTQYF. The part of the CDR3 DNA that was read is TGTGCCAGCAGTATAAGACAACAAGAC.

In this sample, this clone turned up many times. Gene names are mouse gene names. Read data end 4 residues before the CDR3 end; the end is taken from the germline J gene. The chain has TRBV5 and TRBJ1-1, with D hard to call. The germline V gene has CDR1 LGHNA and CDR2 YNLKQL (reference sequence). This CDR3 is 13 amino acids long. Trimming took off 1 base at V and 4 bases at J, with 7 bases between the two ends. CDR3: CASSQVRPTEVFF. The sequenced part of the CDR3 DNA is TGTGCCAGCAGCCAAGTCAGGCCCACA.

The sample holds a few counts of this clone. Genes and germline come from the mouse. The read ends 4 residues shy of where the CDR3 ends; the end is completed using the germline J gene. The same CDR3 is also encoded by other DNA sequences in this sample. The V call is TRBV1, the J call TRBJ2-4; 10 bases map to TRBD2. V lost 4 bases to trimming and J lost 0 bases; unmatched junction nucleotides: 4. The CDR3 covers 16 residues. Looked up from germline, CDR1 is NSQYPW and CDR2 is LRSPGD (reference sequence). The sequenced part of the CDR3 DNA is TGCACCTGCAGTGGAGGACTGGGGGCTAGTCAAAAC. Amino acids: CTCSGGLGASQN. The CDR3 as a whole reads CTCSGGLGASQNTLYF. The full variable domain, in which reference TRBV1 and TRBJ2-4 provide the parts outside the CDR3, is VTLLEQNPRWRLVPRGQAVNLRCILKNSQYPWMSWYQQDLQKQLQWLFTLRSPGDKEVKSLPGADYLATRVTDTELRLQVANMSQGRTLYCTCSGGLGASQNTLYFGAGTRLSVL.

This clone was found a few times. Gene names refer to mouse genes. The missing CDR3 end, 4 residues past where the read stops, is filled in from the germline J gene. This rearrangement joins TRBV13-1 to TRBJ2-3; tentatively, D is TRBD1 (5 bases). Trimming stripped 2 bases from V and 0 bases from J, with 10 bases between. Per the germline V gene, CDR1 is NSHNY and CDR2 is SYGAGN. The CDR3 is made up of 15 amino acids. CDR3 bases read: TGTGCCAGCAGTGACCAGGGAACTAGTGCAGAA. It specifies CASSDQGTSAE. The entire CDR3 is CASSDQGTSAETLYF.

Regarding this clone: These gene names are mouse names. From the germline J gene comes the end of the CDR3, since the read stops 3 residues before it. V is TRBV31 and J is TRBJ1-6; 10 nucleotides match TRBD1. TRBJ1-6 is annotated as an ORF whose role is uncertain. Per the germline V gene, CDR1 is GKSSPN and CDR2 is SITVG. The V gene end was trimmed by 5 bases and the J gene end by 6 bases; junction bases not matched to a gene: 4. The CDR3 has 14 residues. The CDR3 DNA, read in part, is TGTGCCTGGGCCGGGACAGGGGTTAATTCGCCC. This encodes CAWAGTGVNSP. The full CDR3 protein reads CAWAGTGVNSPLYF.

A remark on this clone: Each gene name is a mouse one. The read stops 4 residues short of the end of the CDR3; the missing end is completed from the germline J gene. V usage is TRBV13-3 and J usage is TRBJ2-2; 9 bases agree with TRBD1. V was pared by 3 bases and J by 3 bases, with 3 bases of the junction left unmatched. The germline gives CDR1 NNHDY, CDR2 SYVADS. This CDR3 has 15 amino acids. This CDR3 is CASSATGGYTGQLYF. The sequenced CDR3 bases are TGTGCCAGCAGTGCCACAGGGGGCTACACCGGG.

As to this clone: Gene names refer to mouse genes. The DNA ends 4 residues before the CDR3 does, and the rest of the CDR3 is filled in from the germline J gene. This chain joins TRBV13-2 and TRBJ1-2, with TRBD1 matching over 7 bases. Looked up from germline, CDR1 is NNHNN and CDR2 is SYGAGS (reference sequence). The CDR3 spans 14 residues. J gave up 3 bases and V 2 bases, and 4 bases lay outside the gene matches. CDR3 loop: CASGDRDSDSDYTF. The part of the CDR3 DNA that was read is TGTGCCAGCGGTGACCGGGACAGTGACTCC.

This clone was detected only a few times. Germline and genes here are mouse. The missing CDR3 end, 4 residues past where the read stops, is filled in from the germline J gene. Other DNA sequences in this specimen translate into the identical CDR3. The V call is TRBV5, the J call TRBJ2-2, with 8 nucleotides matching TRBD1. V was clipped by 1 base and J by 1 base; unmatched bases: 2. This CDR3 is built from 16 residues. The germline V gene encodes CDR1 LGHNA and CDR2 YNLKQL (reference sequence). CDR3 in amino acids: CASSQVGTGNTGQLYF. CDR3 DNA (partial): TGTGCCAGCAGCCAAGTGGGGACAGGAAACACCGGG.

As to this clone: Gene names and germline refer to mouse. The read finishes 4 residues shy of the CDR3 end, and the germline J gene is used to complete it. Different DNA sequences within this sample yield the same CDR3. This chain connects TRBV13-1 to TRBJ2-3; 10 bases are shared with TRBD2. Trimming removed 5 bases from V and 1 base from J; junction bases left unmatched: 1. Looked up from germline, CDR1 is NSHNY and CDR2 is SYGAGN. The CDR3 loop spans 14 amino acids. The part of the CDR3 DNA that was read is TGTGCCAGCAGAACTGGGGGGGGTGCAGAA. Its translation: CASRTGGGAE. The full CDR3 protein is CASRTGGGAETLYF.

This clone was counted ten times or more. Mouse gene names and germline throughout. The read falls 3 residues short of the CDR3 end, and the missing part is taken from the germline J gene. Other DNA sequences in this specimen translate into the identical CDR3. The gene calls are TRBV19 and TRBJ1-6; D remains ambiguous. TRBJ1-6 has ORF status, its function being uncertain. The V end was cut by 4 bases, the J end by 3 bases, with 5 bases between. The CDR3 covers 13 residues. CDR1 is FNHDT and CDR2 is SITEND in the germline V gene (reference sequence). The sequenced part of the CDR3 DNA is TGTGCCAGCAGTCCAGGCTATAATTCGCCC. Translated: CASSPGYNSP. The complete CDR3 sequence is CASSPGYNSPLYF.

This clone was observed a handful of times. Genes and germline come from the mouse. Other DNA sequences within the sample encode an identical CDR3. The sequenced CDR3 bases are TGCACCTGCAGTGCAAGGGACAGGGCCACCGGG. This sequence encodes CTCSARDRATG. The whole CDR3 protein is CTCSARDRATGQLYF. The chain has TRBV1 and TRBJ2-2; 9 nucleotides align to TRBD1. From the germline J gene comes the end of the CDR3, since the read stops 4 residues before it. The trim removed 2 bases at V and 4 bases at J, leaving 2 bases unmatched. Germline values: CDR1 NSQYPW, CDR2 LRSPGD (reference sequence). This CDR3 contains 15 residues.

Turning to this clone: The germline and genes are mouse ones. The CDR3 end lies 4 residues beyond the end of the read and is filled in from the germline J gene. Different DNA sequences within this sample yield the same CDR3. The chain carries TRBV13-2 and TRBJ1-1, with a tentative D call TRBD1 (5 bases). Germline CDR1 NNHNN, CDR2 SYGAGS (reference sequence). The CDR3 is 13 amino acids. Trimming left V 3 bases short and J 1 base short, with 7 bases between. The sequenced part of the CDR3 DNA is TGTGCCAGCGGTGCCAGGGCGAACACA. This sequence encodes CASGARANT. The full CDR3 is CASGARANTEVFF.

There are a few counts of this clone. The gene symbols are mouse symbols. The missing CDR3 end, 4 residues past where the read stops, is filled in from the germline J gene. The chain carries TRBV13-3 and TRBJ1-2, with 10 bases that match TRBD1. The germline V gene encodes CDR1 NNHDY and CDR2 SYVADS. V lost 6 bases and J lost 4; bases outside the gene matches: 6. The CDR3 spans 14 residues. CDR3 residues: CASNRDRGGSDYTF. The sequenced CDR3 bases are TGTGCCAGCAACCGGGACAGGGGAGGCTCC.

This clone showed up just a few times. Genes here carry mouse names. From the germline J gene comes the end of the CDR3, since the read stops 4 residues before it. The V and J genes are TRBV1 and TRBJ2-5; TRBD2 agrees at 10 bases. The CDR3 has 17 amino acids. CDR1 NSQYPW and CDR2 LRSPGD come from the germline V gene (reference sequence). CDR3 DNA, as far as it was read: TGCACCTGCAGTGCAGATAGCGCTGGGGGGGCGCGAGAC. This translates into CTCSADSAGGARD. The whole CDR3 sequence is CTCSADSAGGARDTQYF.

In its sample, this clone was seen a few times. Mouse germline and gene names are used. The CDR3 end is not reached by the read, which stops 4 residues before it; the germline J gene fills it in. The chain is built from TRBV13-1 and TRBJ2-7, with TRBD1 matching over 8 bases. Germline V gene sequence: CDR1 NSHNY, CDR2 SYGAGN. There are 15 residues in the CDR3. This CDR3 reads CASSALTGGKDEQYF. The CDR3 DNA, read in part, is TGTGCCAGCAGTGCCCTCACAGGGGGGAAAGAT.

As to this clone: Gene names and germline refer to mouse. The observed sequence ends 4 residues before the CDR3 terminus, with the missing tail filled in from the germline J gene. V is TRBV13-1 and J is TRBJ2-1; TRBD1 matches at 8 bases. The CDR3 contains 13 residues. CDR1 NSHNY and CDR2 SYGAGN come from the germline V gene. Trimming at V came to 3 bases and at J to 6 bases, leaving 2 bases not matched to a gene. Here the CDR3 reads CASSGTGFAEQFF. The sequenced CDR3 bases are TGTGCCAGCAGTGGGACAGGGTTTGCT.

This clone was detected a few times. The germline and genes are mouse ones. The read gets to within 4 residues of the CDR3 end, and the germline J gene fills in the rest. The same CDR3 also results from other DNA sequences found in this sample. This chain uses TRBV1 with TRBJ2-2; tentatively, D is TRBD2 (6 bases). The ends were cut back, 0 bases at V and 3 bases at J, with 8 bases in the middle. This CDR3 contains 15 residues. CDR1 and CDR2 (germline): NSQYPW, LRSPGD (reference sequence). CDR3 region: CTCSADRGDTGQLYF. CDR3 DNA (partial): TGCACCTGCAGTGCAGATCGGGGGGACACCGGG.

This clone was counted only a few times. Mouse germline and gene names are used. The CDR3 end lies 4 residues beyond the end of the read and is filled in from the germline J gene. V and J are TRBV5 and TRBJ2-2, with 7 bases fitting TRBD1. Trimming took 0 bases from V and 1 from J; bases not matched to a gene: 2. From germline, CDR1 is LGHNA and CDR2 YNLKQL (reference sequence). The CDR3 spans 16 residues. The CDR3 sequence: CASSQDDRENTGQLYF. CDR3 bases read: TGTGCCAGCAGCCAAGATGACAGGGAAAACACCGGG.

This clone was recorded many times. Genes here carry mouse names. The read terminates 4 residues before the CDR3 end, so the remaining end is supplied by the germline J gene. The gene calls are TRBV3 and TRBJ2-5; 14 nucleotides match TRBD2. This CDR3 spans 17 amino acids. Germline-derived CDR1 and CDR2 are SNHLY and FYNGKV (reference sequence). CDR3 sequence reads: CASSTGTGGAWGDTQYF. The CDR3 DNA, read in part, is TGTGCCAGCAGCACCGGGACTGGGGGGGCTTGGGGAGAC.